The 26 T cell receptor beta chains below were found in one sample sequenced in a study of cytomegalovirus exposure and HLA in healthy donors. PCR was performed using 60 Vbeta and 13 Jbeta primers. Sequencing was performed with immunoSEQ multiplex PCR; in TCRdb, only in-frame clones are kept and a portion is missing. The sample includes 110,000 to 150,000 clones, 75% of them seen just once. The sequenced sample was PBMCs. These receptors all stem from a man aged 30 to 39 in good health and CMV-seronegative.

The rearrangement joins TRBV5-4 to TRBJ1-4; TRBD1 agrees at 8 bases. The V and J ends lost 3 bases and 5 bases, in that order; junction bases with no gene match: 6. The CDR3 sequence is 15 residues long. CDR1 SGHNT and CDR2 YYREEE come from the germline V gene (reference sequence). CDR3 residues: CASSWGGQENEKLFF. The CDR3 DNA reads TGTGCCAGCAGCTGGGGGGGACAGGAGAATGAAAAACTGTTTTTT.

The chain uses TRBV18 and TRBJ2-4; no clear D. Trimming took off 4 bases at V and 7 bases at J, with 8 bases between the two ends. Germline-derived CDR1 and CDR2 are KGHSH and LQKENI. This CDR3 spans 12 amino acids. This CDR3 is CASSQERNIQYF. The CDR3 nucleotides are TGTGCCAGCTCACAGGAGAGGAACATTCAGTACTTC.

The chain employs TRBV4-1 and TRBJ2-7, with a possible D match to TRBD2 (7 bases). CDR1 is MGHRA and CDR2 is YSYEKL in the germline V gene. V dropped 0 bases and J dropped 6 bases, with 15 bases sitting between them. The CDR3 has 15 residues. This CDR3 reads CASSQDQGGAREQYF. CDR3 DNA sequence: TGCGCCAGCAGCCAAGATCAAGGGGGGGCGCGCGAGCAGTACTTC.

The CDR3 sequence is CASSLGLGDTQYF. As DNA, the CDR3 is TGTGCCAGCAGCTTAGGGCTCGGGGATACGCAGTATTTT. This chain uses TRBV11-3 with TRBJ2-3; D unclear. Germline loops: CDR1 SGHNT, CDR2 YENEEA. The CDR3 covers 13 residues. Trimming stripped 1 base from V and 6 bases from J, with 8 bases between.

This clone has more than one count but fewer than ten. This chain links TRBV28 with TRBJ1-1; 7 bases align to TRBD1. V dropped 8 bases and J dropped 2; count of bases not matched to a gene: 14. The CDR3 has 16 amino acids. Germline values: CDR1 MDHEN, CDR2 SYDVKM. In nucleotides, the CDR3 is TGTGCCAGCGCATTACCGGGACAGAGAATTAACACTGAAGCTTTCTTT. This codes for CASALPGQRINTEAFF.

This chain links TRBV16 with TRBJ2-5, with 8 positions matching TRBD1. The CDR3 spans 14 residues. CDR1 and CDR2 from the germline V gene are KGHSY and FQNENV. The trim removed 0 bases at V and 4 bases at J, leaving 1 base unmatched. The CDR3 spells CASSQSTGGETQYF. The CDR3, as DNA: TGTGCCAGCAGCCAATCCACAGGGGGAGAGACCCAGTACTTC.

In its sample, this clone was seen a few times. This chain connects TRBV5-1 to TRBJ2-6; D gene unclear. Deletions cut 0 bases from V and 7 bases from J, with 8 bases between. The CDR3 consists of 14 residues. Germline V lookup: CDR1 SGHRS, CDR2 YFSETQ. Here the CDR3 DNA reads TGCGCCAGCAGCTTGGGGCAGGCAGCCAACGTCCTGACTTTC. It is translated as CASSLGQAANVLTF.

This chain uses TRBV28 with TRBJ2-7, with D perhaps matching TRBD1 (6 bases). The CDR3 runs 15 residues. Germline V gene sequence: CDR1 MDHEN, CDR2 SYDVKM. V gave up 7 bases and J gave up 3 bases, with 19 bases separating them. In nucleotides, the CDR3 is TGTGCCAGCACCCGACCCACAGGGAGAAGCTACGAGCAGTACTTC. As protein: CASTRPTGRSYEQYF. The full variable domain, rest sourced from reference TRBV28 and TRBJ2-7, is DVKVTQSSRYLVKRTGEKVFLECVQDMDHENMFWYRQDPGLGLRLIYFSYDVKMKEKGDIPEGYSVSREKKERFSLILESASTNQTSMYLCASTRPTGRSYEQYFGPGTRLTVT.

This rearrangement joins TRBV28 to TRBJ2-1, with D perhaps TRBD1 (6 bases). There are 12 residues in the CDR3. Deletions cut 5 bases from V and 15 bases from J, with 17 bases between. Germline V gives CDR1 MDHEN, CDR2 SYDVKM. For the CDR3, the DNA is TGTGCCAGCAGTGAAACAGGGTACCCCCCGTTCTTC. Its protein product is CASSETGYPPFF.

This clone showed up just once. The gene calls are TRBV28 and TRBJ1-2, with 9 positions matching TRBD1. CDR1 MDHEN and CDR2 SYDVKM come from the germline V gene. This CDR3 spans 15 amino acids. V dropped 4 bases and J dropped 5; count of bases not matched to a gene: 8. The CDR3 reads CASSSTLQGAYGYTF. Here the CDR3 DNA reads TGTGCCAGCAGTTCCACCCTACAGGGGGCGTATGGCTACACCTTC.

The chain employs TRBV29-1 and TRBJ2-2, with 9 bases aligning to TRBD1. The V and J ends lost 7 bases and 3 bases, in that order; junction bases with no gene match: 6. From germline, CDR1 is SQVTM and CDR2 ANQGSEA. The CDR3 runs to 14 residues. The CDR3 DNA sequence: TGCAGCGCAAACAGGGGGCTGGACACCGGGGAGCTGTTTTTT. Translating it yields CSANRGLDTGELFF.

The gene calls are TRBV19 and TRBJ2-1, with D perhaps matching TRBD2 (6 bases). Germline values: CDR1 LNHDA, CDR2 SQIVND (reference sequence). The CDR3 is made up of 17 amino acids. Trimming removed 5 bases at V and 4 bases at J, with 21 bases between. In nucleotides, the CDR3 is TGTGCCAGTAGTCCGGAGGGACTCCCCGGAGATTACAATGAGCAGTTCTTC. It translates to CASSPEGLPGDYNEQFF.

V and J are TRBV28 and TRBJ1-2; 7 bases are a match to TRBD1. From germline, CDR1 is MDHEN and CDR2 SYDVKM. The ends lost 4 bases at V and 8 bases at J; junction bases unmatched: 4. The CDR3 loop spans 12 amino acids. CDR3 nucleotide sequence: TGTGCCAGCAGTTCTGACAGGGAAGGCTACACCTTC. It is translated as CASSSDREGYTF.

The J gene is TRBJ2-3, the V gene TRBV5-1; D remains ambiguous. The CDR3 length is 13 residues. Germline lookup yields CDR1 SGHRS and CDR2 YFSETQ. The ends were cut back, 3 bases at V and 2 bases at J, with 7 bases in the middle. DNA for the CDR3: TGCGCCAGCAGCTCTACTATCACAGATACGCAGTATTTT. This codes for CASSSTITDTQYF.

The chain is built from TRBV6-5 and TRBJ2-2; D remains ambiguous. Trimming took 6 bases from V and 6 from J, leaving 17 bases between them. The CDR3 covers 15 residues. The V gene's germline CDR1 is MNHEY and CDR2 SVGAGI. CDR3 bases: TGTGCCAGCAGCTCGGAGAAGAGAGCGTCCGGGGAGCTGTTTTTT. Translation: CASSSEKRASGELFF.

The CDR3 sequence is CASRRTAEKLFF. The DNA for the CDR3 is TGTGCCAGCCGCCGGACTGCCGAAAAACTGTTTTTT. This sequence joins TRBV2 and TRBJ1-4; D not resolved. The CDR3 is 12 amino acids. Germline V CDR1 and CDR2: SNHLY, FYNNEI. V was clipped by 8 bases and J by 8 bases, with 12 bases between them.

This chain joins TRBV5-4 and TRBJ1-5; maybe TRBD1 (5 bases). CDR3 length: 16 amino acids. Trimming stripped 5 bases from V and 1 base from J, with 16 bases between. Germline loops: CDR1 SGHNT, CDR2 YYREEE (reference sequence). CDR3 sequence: CASRQWGGGSNQPQHF. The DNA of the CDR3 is TGTGCCAGCAGGCAATGGGGGGGAGGAAGCAATCAGCCCCAGCATTTT.

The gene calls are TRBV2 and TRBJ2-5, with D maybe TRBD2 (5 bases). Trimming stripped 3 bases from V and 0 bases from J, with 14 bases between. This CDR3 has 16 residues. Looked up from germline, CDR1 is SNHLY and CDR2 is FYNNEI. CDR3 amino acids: CASSERTPPYQETQYF. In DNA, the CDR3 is TGTGCCAGCAGTGAGCGGACTCCACCGTACCAAGAGACCCAGTACTTC.

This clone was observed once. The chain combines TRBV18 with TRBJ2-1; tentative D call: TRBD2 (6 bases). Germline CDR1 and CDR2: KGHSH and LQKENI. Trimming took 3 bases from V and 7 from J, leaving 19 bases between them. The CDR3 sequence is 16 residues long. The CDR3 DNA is TGTGCCAGCTCACCGCAGCTCACCATGGGGAGGAATGAGCAGTTCTTC. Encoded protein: CASSPQLTMGRNEQFF. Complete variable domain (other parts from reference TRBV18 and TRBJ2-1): NAGVMQNPRHLVRRRGQEARLRCSPMKGHSHVYWYRQLPEEGLKFMVYLQKENIIDESGMPKERFSAEFPKEGPSILRIQQVVRGDSAAYFCASSPQLTMGRNEQFFGPGTRLTVL.

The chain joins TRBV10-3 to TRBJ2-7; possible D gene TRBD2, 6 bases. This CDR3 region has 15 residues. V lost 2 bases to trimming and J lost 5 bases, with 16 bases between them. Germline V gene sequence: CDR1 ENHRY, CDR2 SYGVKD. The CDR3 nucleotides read TGTGCCATCAGTGAGAACGCCGGGAGAGCTCACGAGCAGTACTTC. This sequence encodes CAISENAGRAHEQYF.

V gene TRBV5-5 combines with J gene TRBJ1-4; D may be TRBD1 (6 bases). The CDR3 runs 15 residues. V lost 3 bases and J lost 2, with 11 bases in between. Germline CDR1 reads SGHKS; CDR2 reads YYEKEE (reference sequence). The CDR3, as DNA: TGTGCCAGCAGCTCCACAGGGACGACTAATGAAAAACTGTTTTTT. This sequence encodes CASSSTGTTNEKLFF.

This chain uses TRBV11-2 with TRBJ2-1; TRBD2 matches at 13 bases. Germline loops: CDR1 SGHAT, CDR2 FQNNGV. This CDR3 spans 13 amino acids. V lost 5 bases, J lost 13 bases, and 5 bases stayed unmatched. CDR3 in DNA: TGTGCCAGCAGCCCACTAGCGGGAGGGGTTCAGTTCTTC. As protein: CASSPLAGGVQFF. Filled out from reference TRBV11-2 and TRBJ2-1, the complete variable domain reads EAGVAQSPRYKIIEKRQSVAFWCNPISGHATLYWYQQILGQGPKLLIQFQNNGVVDDSQLPKDRFSAERLKGVDSTLKIQPAKLEDSAVYLCASSPLAGGVQFFGPGTRLTVL.

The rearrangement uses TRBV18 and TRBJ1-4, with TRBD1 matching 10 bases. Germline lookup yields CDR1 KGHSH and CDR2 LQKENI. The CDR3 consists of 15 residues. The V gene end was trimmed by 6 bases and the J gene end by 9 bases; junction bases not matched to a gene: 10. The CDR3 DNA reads TGTGCCAGCTCCCCGGTCCCGGGACAGGGGCAAAAACTGTTTTTT. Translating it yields CASSPVPGQGQKLFF.

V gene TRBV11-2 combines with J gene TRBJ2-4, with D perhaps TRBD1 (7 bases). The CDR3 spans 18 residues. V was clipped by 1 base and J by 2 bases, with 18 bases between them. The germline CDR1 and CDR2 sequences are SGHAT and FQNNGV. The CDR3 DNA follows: TGTGCCAGCAGCTTAGGCACTCCAGGGGGGATCACCAAAAACATTCAGTACTTC. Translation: CASSLGTPGGITKNIQYF. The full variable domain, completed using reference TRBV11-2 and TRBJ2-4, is EAGVAQSPRYKIIEKRQSVAFWCNPISGHATLYWYQQILGQGPKLLIQFQNNGVVDDSQLPKDRFSAERLKGVDSTLKIQPAKLEDSAVYLCASSLGTPGGITKNIQYFGAGTRLSVL.

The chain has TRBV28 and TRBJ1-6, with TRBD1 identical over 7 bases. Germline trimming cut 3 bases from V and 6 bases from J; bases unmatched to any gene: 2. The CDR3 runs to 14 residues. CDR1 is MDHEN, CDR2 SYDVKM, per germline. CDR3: CASSLTGSNSPLHF. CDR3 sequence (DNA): TGTGCCAGCAGTTTGACAGGGAGTAATTCACCCCTCCACTTT.

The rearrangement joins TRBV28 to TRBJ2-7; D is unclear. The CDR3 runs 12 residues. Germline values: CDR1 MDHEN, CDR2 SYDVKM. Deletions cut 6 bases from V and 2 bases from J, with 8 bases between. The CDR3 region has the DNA TGTGCCAGCAGCTTAAGCCCCTACGAGCAGTACTTC. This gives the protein CASSLSPYEQYF.